These 24 T cell receptor beta chains share one sample of origin, sequenced in a study of T cell changes during pregnancy in multiple sclerosis. Repertoires were generated with immunoSEQ multiplex PCR, while TCRdb's copy carries only in-frame clones and drops some. The repertoire consists of 50,000 to 60,000 clones, with roughly nine tenths occurring once and the leading ten covering 0.38%. The sequencing used CD4+ T cells from peripheral blood mononuclear cells, collected in the third trimester of pregnancy. The receptors originated from a female donor with multiple sclerosis, enrolled in a pregnancy study.

Only one count was recorded for this clone. The chain uses TRBV7-9 and TRBJ2-1; a possible D gene is TRBD2 (6 bases). Germline CDR1 reads SEHNR; CDR2 reads FQNEAQ (reference sequence). Trimming left V 4 bases short and J 10 bases short, with 14 bases between. This CDR3 is built from 13 residues. The CDR3: CASSSVVAGEQFF. CDR3 coding DNA: TGTGCCAGCAGCTCCGTGGTGGCGGGAGAGCAGTTCTTC.

This clone has just one count. V is TRBV30 and J is TRBJ1-5; no clear D. With 4 bases removed from V and 1 base from J, the gap between germline ends came to 14 bases. CDR1 and CDR2 from the germline V gene are GTSNPN and SVGIG (reference sequence). This CDR3 is 15 amino acids long. This CDR3 is CAWNPGSSSNQPQHF. The DNA of the CDR3 is TGTGCCTGGAACCCAGGATCATCAAGCAATCAGCCCCAGCATTTT.

This clone was counted once. The V gene is TRBV6-4, the J gene TRBJ2-1; 8 positions match TRBD1. Germline assignment: CDR1 MRHNA and CDR2 SNTAGT. Trimming cost V 10 bases and J 7 bases; bases outside gene matches: 12. The CDR3 spans 14 residues. In DNA form, the CDR3 reads TGTGCCACTCGGACAGGGTGGGGAGAGAATGAGCAGTTCTTC. Encoded protein: CATRTGWGENEQFF.

This chain links TRBV2 with TRBJ2-3, with 7 bases matching TRBD1. This CDR3 spans 15 amino acids. CDR1 SNHLY and CDR2 FYNNEI come from the germline V gene. The junction had 7 bases not matched to a gene; V was cut back by 5 bases and J by 2 bases. CDR3 DNA: TGTGCCAGCAGTCAAATGACAGGGTACACAGATACGCAGTATTTT. Translating gives CASSQMTGYTDTQYF.

This clone was recorded only once. The chain couples TRBV5-1 to TRBJ1-2; D gene ambiguous. CDR1 is SGHRS and CDR2 is YFSETQ in the germline V gene. V was shortened by 2 bases and J by 5 bases, with 10 bases between the two germline ends. This CDR3 region has 13 residues. CDR3 coding DNA: TGCGCCAGCAGCTTAAGATTTGAGTATGGCTACACCTTC. As protein: CASSLRFEYGYTF.

The chain is built from TRBV6-1 and TRBJ1-5; D is possibly TRBD1 (6 bases). Trimming removed 6 bases from V and 2 bases from J, with 14 bases in between. This CDR3 spans 15 amino acids. Germline V gene lookup returns CDR1 MNHNS and CDR2 SASEGT. The CDR3 protein is CASREQGFGNQPQHF. CDR3 sequence (DNA): TGTGCCAGCAGGGAACAGGGTTTTGGCAATCAGCCCCAGCATTTT.

The genes are TRBV5-4 and TRBJ2-3; D gene uncertain. This CDR3 is 14 amino acids long. The germline V and J ends were trimmed by 0 bases and 2 bases, with 7 bases remaining between them. Germline loops: CDR1 SGHNT, CDR2 YYREEE (reference sequence). CDR3 coding DNA: TGTGCCAGCAGCTTGGCACCTAACACAGATACGCAGTATTTT. Protein: CASSLAPNTDTQYF. Full variable domain (remainder filled in from reference TRBV5-4 and TRBJ2-3): ETGVTQSPTHLIKTRGQQVTLRCSSQSGHNTVSWYQQALGQGPQFIFQYYREEENGRGNFPPRFSGLQFPNYSSELNVNALELDDSALYLCASSLAPNTDTQYFGPGTRLTVL.

The chain employs TRBV10-3 and TRBJ2-1, with TRBD1 matching 8 bases. In germline, CDR1 is ENHRY, CDR2 SYGVKD. The length of the CDR3 is 15 residues. With V trimmed by 0 bases and J by 7 bases, 5 bases remained unmatched. As DNA, the CDR3 is TGTGCCATCAGTGAGTCGCAGGGGGCGCGTAATGAGCAGTTCTTC. This encodes CAISESQGARNEQFF.

The rearrangement uses TRBV5-1 and TRBJ2-3; no firm D call. The CDR3 is 17 amino acids. The V gene's germline CDR1 is SGHRS and CDR2 YFSETQ. Trimming left V 2 bases short and J 2 bases short, with 18 bases between. The CDR3 region has the DNA TGCGCCAGCAGCTTATCCCCGACAATCCCAAACACAGATACGCAGTATTTT. Its protein product is CASSLSPTIPNTDTQYF.

The chain carries TRBV5-1 and TRBJ1-4; tentatively, D is TRBD1 (6 bases). Deletions cut 4 bases from V and 8 bases from J, with 21 bases between. This CDR3 region has 16 residues. Germline V CDR1 and CDR2: SGHRS, YFSETQ. DNA for the CDR3: TGCGCCAGCAGCCCCAATTCGCCAGGGGTTCAGGAAAAACTGTTTTTT. Its translation: CASSPNSPGVQEKLFF. The full variable domain, its missing parts supplied by reference TRBV5-1 and TRBJ1-4, is KAGVTQTPRYLIKTRGQQVTLSCSPISGHRSVSWYQQTPGQGLQFLFEYFSETQRNKGNFPGRFSGRQFSNSRSEMNVSTLELGDSALYLCASSPNSPGVQEKLFFGSGTQLSVL.

Comments on this clone: The same CDR3 arises from other DNA sequences in this sample as well. This chain uses TRBV29-1 with TRBJ2-3; the match to TRBD1 covers 10 bases. The V gene end was trimmed by 6 bases and the J gene end by 4 bases; junction bases not matched to a gene: 7. This CDR3 has 14 amino acids. The germline gives CDR1 SQVTM, CDR2 ANQGSEA. CDR3 DNA: TGCAGCGTGGGCGGGACAGGGGTTTCAGATACGCAGTATTTT. Amino acids: CSVGGTGVSDTQYF.

The V call is TRBV19, the J call TRBJ1-5, with D unclear. V lost 3 bases and J lost 0, with 9 bases in between. The CDR3 sequence is 15 residues long. The germline V gene has CDR1 LNHDA and CDR2 SQIVND (reference sequence). The CDR3 region is CASSMAGFSNQPQHF. Written as DNA, the CDR3 is TGTGCCAGTAGTATGGCGGGATTTAGCAATCAGCCCCAGCATTTT.

The V call is TRBV5-1, the J call TRBJ2-7, with a tentative D call TRBD1 (6 bases). The CDR3 has 14 amino acids. Trimming left V 5 bases short and J 3 bases short, with 15 bases between. From germline, CDR1 is SGHRS and CDR2 YFSETQ. CDR3 nucleotides: TGCGCCAGCAGGGTAGGGACAACCAGCTACGAGCAGTACTTC. Amino acid sequence: CASRVGTTSYEQYF.

This chain joins TRBV5-1 and TRBJ1-2, with 7 bases lining up with TRBD1. The V and J ends lost 4 bases and 2 bases, in that order; junction bases with no gene match: 2. The CDR3 totals 13 residues. The V gene's germline CDR1 is SGHRS and CDR2 YFSETQ. The CDR3 protein is CASSLGGNYGYTF. The CDR3 bases are TGCGCCAGCAGCCTAGGGGGCAACTATGGCTACACCTTC.

The chain couples TRBV11-2 to TRBJ2-3, with D perhaps matching TRBD2 (6 bases). This CDR3 is built from 17 residues. Germline assignment: CDR1 SGHAT and CDR2 FQNNGV. Between the trimmed V and J ends, which lost 6 bases and 0 bases, there was a span of 19 bases. The CDR3 DNA follows: TGTGCCAGCAGTGCGTTAGGTGGTAGCGGTAGCACAGATACGCAGTATTTT. It is translated as CASSALGGSGSTDTQYF.

This chain connects TRBV6-1 to TRBJ1-5; unclear D gene. V was trimmed by 6 bases and J by 4 bases, leaving 7 bases between them. Germline assignment: CDR1 MNHNS and CDR2 SASEGT. CDR3 length equals 12 residues. The CDR3 loop is CASSPTNQPQHF. The CDR3, as DNA: TGTGCCAGCAGCCCCACAAATCAGCCCCAGCATTTT.

J is TRBJ2-7 and V is TRBV11-2; 7 nucleotides match TRBD1. The CDR3 runs 14 residues. Germline V gene lookup returns CDR1 SGHAT and CDR2 FQNNGV. The trim removed 6 bases at V and 2 bases at J, leaving 7 bases unmatched. CDR3 nucleotides: TGTGCCAGCAGGACAGGGTACCCAACCTACGAGCAGTACTTC. Translating it yields CASRTGYPTYEQYF.

The genes are TRBV6-1 and TRBJ1-4; 9 nucleotides agree with TRBD1. The CDR3 spans 18 residues. The ends lost 6 bases at V and 0 bases at J; junction bases unmatched: 11. Germline-derived CDR1 and CDR2 are MNHNS and SASEGT. The CDR3 DNA reads TGTGCCAGCAGCGAATCCGGGACAGGGCTTGCAACTAATGAAAAACTGTTTTTT. The encoded protein is CASSESGTGLATNEKLFF.

The V gene is TRBV29-1, the J gene TRBJ2-3; 12 nucleotides match TRBD2. Germline V CDR1 and CDR2: SQVTM, ANQGSEA. CDR3 length: 14 residues. The ends lost 6 bases at V and 3 bases at J; junction bases unmatched: 4. CDR3 amino acids: CSVVTSGGTDTQYF. The CDR3 DNA reads TGCAGCGTGGTGACTAGCGGGGGAACAGATACGCAGTATTTT.

This rearrangement joins TRBV7-7 to TRBJ1-1, with 8 bases lining up with TRBD1. Germline lookup yields CDR1 SSHAT and CDR2 FNYEAQ (reference sequence). This CDR3 has 16 residues. V dropped 5 bases and J dropped 11; count of bases not matched to a gene: 19. As DNA, the CDR3 is TGTGCCAGCAGCCGGTCCGAAACTTCCTCGGACAGGGCCGCTTTCTTT. Its translation is CASSRSETSSDRAAFF. The variable domain in full, with the rest retrieved from reference TRBV7-7 and TRBJ1-1, is GAGVSQSPRYKVTKRGQDVTLRCDPISSHATLYWYQQALGQGPEFLTYFNYEAQPDKSGLPSDRFSAERPEGSISTLTIQRTEQRDSAMYRCASSRSETSSDRAAFFGQGTRLTVV.

V is TRBV18 and J is TRBJ2-2; D remains ambiguous. Trimming took 2 bases from V and 6 from J, leaving 10 bases between them. Looked up from germline, CDR1 is KGHSH and CDR2 is LQKENI. This CDR3 spans 14 amino acids. For the CDR3, the DNA is TGTGCCAGCTCACCAGGGCCGAATTCCGGGGAGCTGTTTTTT. Translated, it gives CASSPGPNSGELFF.

This chain joins TRBV11-2 and TRBJ1-4; 7 nucleotides match TRBD1. The J segment lost 3 bases and the V segment lost 0 bases, leaving 7 bases of the junction unmatched. The germline CDR1 and CDR2 sequences are SGHAT and FQNNGV. The CDR3 runs 17 residues. The CDR3 here is CASSLETGTVSNEKLFF. The CDR3 bases are TGTGCCAGCAGCTTAGAGACAGGGACCGTCTCTAATGAAAAACTGTTTTTT.

Written as DNA, the CDR3 is TGTGCCAGCAGCCCTCGTCAGGGATTTAACAATCAGCCCCAGCATTTT. This sequence encodes CASSPRQGFNNQPQHF. This rearrangement joins TRBV6-6 to TRBJ1-5; maybe TRBD1 (5 bases). Trimming left V 6 bases short and J 3 bases short, with 18 bases between. Germline V gene sequence: CDR1 MNHNY, CDR2 SVGAGI (reference sequence). This CDR3 has 16 residues.

The chain carries TRBV2 and TRBJ1-5, with D uncertain. CDR1 is SNHLY, CDR2 FYNNEI, per germline. Trimming took 5 bases from V and 5 from J, leaving 10 bases between them. The CDR3 totals 13 residues. CDR3 DNA sequence: TGTGCCAGCAGTATACGGACTGATCAGCCCCAGCATTTT. This sequence encodes CASSIRTDQPQHF.